This TCR beta chain was retrieved from a study of CD8 T cells in ankylosing spondylitis. General observations from the study: According to the report, clones linked to the disease were significantly enriched in matched synovial fluid samples taken from ankylosing spondylitis patients.

With regard to this clonotype: Its target is not known.

One entry per CDR3 protein results from TCRdb running MiXCR on the 5' RACE reads. The sample contains 300,000 to 400,000 distinct CDR3 sequences, more than 20% of which appear only once. Trimming pared 7 bases from V and 7 bases from J, leaving 17 bases between. CDR3 length: 13 residues. In germline, CDR1 is DFQATT, CDR2 SNEGSKA (reference sequence). The TCR sequence derives from a male donor with ankylosing spondylitis or in good health (not recorded which). Sequencing was carried out using blood, either unsorted or a sorted T cell fraction (not recorded which). This rearrangement joins TRBV20-1 to TRBJ2-1; D ambiguous. Written as DNA, the CDR3 is TGCAGTGTCCCCCTCAAAGGTCAAAATGAGCAGTTCTTC. Translated, it gives CSVPLKGQNEQFF.